This TCR beta chain was obtained from a study of monozygotic twins with inflammatory bowel disease. General study findings and limits: Fewer clonotypes were shared with others by IBD patients than by healthy twins, especially with disease activity.

The CDR3 totals 15 residues. Germline lookup yields CDR1 MNHEY and CDR2 SVGAGI. One entry per CDR3 protein, without DNA, is what TCRdb gives after re-calling the 5' RACE reads. This sample's table has a few hundred thousand distinct CDR3 sequences. To note about this clonotype: Its antigen is currently unknown.

The sequenced sample was blood. The V gene is TRBV6-5, the J gene TRBJ1-1; absent DNA, TCRdb's TRBD1 call cannot be checked. The TCR was taken from a human donor with ulcerative colitis or Crohn's disease, or a healthy co-twin of an affected twin (not recorded which). The CDR3 protein is CASSYSVGGHTEAFF.